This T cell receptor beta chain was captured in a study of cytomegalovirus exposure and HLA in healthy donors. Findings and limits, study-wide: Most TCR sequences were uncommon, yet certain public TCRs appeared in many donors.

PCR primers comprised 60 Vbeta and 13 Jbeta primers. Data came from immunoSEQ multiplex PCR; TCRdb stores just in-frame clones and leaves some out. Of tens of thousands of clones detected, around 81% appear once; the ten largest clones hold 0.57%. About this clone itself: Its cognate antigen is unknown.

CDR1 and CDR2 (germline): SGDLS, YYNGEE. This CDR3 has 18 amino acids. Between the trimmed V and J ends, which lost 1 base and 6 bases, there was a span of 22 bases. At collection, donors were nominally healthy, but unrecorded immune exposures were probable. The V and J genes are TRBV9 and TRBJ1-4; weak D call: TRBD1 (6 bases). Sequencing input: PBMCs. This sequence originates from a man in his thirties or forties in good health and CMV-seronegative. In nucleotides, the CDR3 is TGTGCCAGCAGCGTAAGCCCCCGGACAGAGGAGAAGGATGAAAAACTGTTTTTT. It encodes CASSVSPRTEEKDEKLFF.